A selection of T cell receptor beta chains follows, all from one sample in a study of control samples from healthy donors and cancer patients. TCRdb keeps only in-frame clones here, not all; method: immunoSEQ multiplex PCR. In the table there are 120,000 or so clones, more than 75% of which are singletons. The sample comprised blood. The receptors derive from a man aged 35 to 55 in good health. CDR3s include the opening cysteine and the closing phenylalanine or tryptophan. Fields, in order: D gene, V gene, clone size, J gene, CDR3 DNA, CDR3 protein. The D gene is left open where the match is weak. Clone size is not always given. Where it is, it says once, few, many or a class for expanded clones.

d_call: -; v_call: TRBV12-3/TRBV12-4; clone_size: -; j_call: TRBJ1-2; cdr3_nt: TGTGCCAGCAGTTTCGGACAGATACACTACACCTTC; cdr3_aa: CASSFGQIHYTF
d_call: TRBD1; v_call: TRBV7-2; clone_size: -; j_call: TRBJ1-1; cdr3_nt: TGTGCCAGCAGCTCTGGGGACAGGCTTGAAGCTTTCTTT; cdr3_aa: CASSSGDRLEAFF
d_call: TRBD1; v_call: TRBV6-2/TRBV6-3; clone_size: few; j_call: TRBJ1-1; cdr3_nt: TGTGCCAGCAGTTCCGGGGACAGGTTTCGAACTGAAGCTTTCTTT; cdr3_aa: CASSSGDRFRTEAFF
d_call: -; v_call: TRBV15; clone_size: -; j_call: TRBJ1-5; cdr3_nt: TGTGCCACCAGCAGACAGGGGAAGAGCAATCAGCCCCAGCATTTT; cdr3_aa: CATSRQGKSNQPQHF
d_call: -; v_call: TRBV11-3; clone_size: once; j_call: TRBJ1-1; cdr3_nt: TGTGCCAGCAGCTTTAATTCAAACACTGAAGCTTTCTTT; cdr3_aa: CASSFNSNTEAFF
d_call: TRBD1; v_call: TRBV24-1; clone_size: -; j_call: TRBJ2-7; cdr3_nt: TGTGCCACCAGTGACCCCCGACAGGGAACCTACGAGCAGTACTTC; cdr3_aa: CATSDPRQGTYEQYF
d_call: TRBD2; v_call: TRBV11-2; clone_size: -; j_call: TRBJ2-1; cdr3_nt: TGTGCCAGCAGCTTGGTAGCTAGCGGGGGGGCATTTGGCTACAATGAGCAGTTCTTC; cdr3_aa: CASSLVASGGAFGYNEQFF
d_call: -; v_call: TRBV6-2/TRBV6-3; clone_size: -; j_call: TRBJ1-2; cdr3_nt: TGTGCCAGCAGTTACTCGTTCTTCGTCTACACCTTC; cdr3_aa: CASSYSFFVYTF
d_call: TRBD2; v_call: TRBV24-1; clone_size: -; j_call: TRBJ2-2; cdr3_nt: TGTGCCACCAGCGAGCGGGGGAAGAACACCGGGGAGCTGTTTTTT; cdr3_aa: CATSERGKNTGELFF
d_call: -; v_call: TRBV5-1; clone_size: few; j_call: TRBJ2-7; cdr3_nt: TGCGCCAGCAGCTACGGCGGGACGGAGACCTACGAGCAGTACTTC; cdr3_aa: CASSYGGTETYEQYF
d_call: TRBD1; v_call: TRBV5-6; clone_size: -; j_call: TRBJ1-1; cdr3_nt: TGTGCCAGCAGCTTGGACGGGACAGGGCTCTTTAACACTGAAGCTTTCTTT; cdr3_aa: CASSLDGTGLFNTEAFF
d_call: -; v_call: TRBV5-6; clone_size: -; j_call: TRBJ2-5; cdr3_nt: TGTGCCAGCAGCTTCCTCAGGGGTCAAGAGACCCAGTACTTC; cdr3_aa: CASSFLRGQETQYF
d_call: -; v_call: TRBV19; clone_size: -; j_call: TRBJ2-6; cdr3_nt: TGTGCCAGTAGTTCCCCCCATCTCTCTGGGGCCAACGTCCTGACTTTC; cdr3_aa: CASSSPHLSGANVLTF
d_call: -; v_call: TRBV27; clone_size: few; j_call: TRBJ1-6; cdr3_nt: TGTGCCAGCAGCCATGGGGGGTCACCCCTCCACTTT; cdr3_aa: CASSHGGSPLHF
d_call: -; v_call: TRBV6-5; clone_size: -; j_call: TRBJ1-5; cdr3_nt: TGTGCCAGCAGTTACTCGATAGGGTACGGTCAGCCCCAGCATTTT; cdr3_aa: CASSYSIGYGQPQHF
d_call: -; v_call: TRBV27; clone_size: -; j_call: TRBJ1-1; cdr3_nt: TGTGCCAGCAGTTTATCCCCCCGGAACACTGAAGCTTTCTTT; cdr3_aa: CASSLSPRNTEAFF
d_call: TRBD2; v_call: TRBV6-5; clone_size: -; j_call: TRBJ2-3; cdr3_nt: TGTGCCAGCAGCAGCCCCGCGGGGGGGCCGGATACGCAGTATTTT; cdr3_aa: CASSSPAGGPDTQYF
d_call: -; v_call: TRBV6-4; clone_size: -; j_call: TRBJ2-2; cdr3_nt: TGTGCCAGCAGTGACTCGATAGGGGGCACCGGGGAGCTGTTTTTT; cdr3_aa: CASSDSIGGTGELFF
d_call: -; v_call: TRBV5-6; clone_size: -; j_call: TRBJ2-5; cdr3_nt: TGTGCCAGCAGCCCCAAATTCGAAGGTCCAGAGACCCAGTACTTC; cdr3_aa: CASSPKFEGPETQYF
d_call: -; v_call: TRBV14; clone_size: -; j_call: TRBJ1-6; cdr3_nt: TGTGCCAGCAGCCAACGCATTAGGTCACCCCTCCACTTT; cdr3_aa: CASSQRIRSPLHF
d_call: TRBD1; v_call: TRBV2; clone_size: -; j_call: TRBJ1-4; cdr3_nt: TGTGCCAGCAGCGCGGACAGGGCATATGAAAAACTGTTTTTT; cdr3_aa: CASSADRAYEKLFF
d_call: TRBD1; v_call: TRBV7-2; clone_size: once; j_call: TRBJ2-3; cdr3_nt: TGTGCCAGCAGCCAACAGGGGCGGGCGCCCACAGATACGCAGTATTTT; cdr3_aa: CASSQQGRAPTDTQYF
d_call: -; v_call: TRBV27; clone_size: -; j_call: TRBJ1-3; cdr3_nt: TGTGCCAGCACTGGAAACACCATATATTTT; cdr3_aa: CASTGNTIYF
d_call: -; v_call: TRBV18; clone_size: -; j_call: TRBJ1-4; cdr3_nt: TGTGCCAGCTCACCACTCACCCGGGGGAGTAATGAAAAACTGTTTTTT; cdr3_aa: CASSPLTRGSNEKLFF
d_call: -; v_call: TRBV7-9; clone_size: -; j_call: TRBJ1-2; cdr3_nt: TGTGCCAGCAGCTTACCCGTCAATTTCGGCATTAACTATGGCTACACCTTC; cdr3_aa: CASSLPVNFGINYGYTF
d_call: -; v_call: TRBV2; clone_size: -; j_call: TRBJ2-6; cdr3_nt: TGTGCCAGCAGTGAAAGTAGTATTGGAGGGCCGAGCTCTGGGGCCAACGTCCTGACTTTC; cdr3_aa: CASSESSIGGPSSGANVLTF
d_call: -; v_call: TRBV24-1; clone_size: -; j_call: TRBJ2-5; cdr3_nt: TGTGCCACCAGTGACGGAGGGAGAGAGACCCAGTACTTC; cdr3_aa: CATSDGGRETQYF
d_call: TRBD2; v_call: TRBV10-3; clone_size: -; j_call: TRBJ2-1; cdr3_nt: TGTGCCATCAGTGAGGCGGACAGCGGGGGTATAAGGGATGAGCAGTTCTTC; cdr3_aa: CAISEADSGGIRDEQFF